This T cell receptor (beta chain) was retrieved from a study of T cell responses to AZD1222 COVID-19 vaccine. Findings and caveats of the study: Clonal diversity was possibly underestimated, and white British individuals and females predominated among donors. Only a handful of people who got AZD1222 tested seropositive at baseline. Spike-specific TCR depth and breadth grew after two AZD1222 doses. Nearly half of spike-specific TCRs reportedly go after variant regions that carry no mutations.

There are 12 residues in the CDR3. Looked up from germline, CDR1 is SGHAT and CDR2 is FQDESV (reference sequence). Trimming stripped 3 bases from V and 2 bases from J, with 4 bases between. Concerning this clone itself: What it binds is unknown.

Using immunoSEQ multiplex PCR, the repertoire was profiled, and TCRdb retains in-frame clones only, with some absent. This table has roughly 100,000 clones, roughly nine tenths appearing once. The sequenced sample was peripheral blood, obtained on day 0 of AZD1222 vaccination. The chain links TRBV11-1 to TRBJ1-2, with D uncertain. This clonotype originated in an adult in good health. The DNA for the CDR3 is TGTGCCAGCAGCTTTAACAACTATGGCTACACCTTC. Protein product: CASSFNNYGYTF.